These T cell receptor beta chains were read from a single sample in a study of cytomegalovirus exposure and HLA in healthy donors. Sequencing was performed with immunoSEQ multiplex PCR; in TCRdb, only in-frame clones are kept and a portion is missing. The table lists roughly 130,000 clones, around four fifths of them singletons, with 0.95% to 1.1% in the top ten. The specimen sequenced was PBMCs. The receptors were gathered from a human donor in good health. The CDR3 runs from the conserved cysteine through the conserved F or W. A D gene is named only where the DNA matches it firmly. Size is omitted from some rows. Given values are once, few, many or a class for expanded clones.

v_gene	j_gene	d_gene	abundance	CDR3aa	CDR3nt
TRBV9	TRBJ2-1	TRBD2	NA	CASSAGLAGGNEQFF	TGTGCCAGCAGCGCCGGACTAGCGGGGGGTAATGAGCAGTTCTTC
TRBV2	TRBJ1-6	TRBD1	NA	CASKNAGGVRSPLHF	TGTGCCAGCAAAAATGCAGGGGGCGTTCGATCACCCCTCCACTTT
TRBV28	TRBJ1-2	NA	NA	CASSPLLDGSGYTF	TGTGCCAGCAGTCCCCTCCTTGACGGGTCTGGCTACACCTTC
TRBV5-4	TRBJ1-2	NA	NA	CASSPGRDSYGYTF	TGTGCCAGCAGCCCAGGAAGGGACTCATATGGCTACACCTTC
TRBV7-9	TRBJ1-5	NA	NA	CATRLGSNQPQHF	TGTGCCACCCGACTTGGCAGCAATCAGCCCCAGCATTTT
TRBV28	TRBJ1-1	TRBD1	NA	CASSFGGQGEAFF	TGTGCCAGCAGTTTTGGGGGACAGGGCGAAGCTTTCTTT
TRBV19	TRBJ1-4	TRBD1	NA	CASSMTGYEKLFF	TGTGCCAGTAGTATGACAGGGTATGAAAAACTGTTTTTT
TRBV5-5	TRBJ1-4	TRBD1	NA	CASSLIGTDGEKLFF	TGTGCCAGCAGCTTGATCGGGACAGACGGTGAAAAACTGTTTTTT
TRBV27	TRBJ2-7	TRBD1	NA	CASKRTGTYEQYF	TGTGCCAGTAAGCGGACAGGTACTTACGAGCAGTACTTC
TRBV7-9	TRBJ2-3	TRBD1	NA	CASSLTGSTDTQYF	TGTGCCAGCAGCTTGACAGGGAGCACAGATACGCAGTATTTT
TRBV4-1	TRBJ1-2	NA	NA	CASSQGGIGYGYTF	TGCGCCAGCAGCCAGGGGGGGATCGGCTATGGCTACACCTTC
TRBV28	TRBJ1-5	TRBD1	NA	CASITGGNSNQPQHF	TGTGCCAGCATTACAGGGGGTAATAGCAATCAGCCCCAGCATTTT
TRBV10-3	TRBJ1-1	TRBD1	NA	CAISEKQGARTEAFF	TGTGCCATCAGTGAGAAACAGGGGGCGAGAACTGAAGCTTTCTTT
TRBV12-5	TRBJ2-3	TRBD2	NA	CASGLRLAGDTQYF	TGTGCTAGTGGTTTGCGACTAGCTGGTGATACGCAGTATTTT
TRBV5-4	TRBJ1-2	NA	once	CASNKGGDDYGYTF	TGTGCCAGCAACAAAGGGGGGGACGACTATGGCTACACCTTC
TRBV7-6	TRBJ1-5	TRBD1	NA	CASSLVGGTGGASQPQHF	TGTGCCAGCAGCTTAGTAGGAGGGACAGGGGGCGCGAGTCAGCCCCAGCATTTT
TRBV4-1	TRBJ1-2	NA	few	CASSQYGGGSGYTF	TGCGCCAGCAGCCAATACGGTGGAGGGAGTGGCTACACCTTC
TRBV19	TRBJ1-1	TRBD1	NA	CASRTIQGAPGGTEAFF	TGTGCCAGTAGGACCATTCAGGGGGCCCCCGGGGGAACTGAAGCTTTCTTT
TRBV6-1	TRBJ2-3	TRBD1	NA	CASSVTGTVTSTDTQYF	TGTGCCAGCAGTGTAACCGGGACAGTTACGAGCACAGATACGCAGTATTTT
TRBV28	TRBJ1-3	NA	NA	CAINSRTVGNTIYF	TGTGCCATCAACTCCCGGACAGTTGGAAACACCATATATTTT
TRBV7-2	TRBJ1-1	TRBD1	NA	CASSLGTGFTEAFF	TGTGCCAGCAGCTTAGGGACAGGGTTTACTGAAGCTTTCTTT
TRBV4-2	TRBJ2-2	NA	NA	CASGATQAGTGELFF	TGTGCCAGCGGGGCCACCCAAGCTGGCACCGGGGAGCTGTTTTTT
TRBV6-1	TRBJ2-7	NA	NA	CAGSQDSFPYEQYF	TGTGCCGGCTCCCAGGACAGCTTCCCCTACGAGCAGTACTTC
TRBV19	TRBJ1-5	NA	NA	CASTPTGYSNQPQHF	TGTGCCAGTACCCCCACGGGATATAGCAATCAGCCCCAGCATTTT
TRBV27	TRBJ2-7	NA	NA	CASSLSGLYEQYF	TGTGCCAGCAGTTTATCGGGACTCTACGAGCAGTACTTC
TRBV6-4	TRBJ2-7	NA	NA	CASKADSSSYEQYF	TGTGCCAGCAAGGCGGATTCGAGCTCCTACGAGCAGTACTTC
TRBV28	TRBJ1-6	NA	NA	CASSPDSASPLHF	TGTGCCAGCAGCCCTGACAGTGCGTCACCCCTCCACTTT
TRBV13	TRBJ2-3	NA	NA	CASSSNRQAGFHTQYF	TGTGCCAGCAGCTCTAACCGACAGGCAGGGTTCCATACGCAGTATTTT
TRBV7-2	TRBJ2-4	NA	NA	CASSPGGYGAKNIQYF	TGTGCCAGCAGCCCCGGCGGCTATGGGGCCAAAAACATTCAGTACTTC
TRBV4-1	TRBJ2-7	NA	NA	CASSPPEGRWGSYEQYF	TGCGCCAGCAGTCCTCCCGAGGGCAGGTGGGGCTCCTACGAGCAGTACTTC
TRBV6-5	TRBJ2-7	NA	NA	CASSPRGLSYEQYF	TGTGCCAGCAGTCCCCGGGGGTTGTCCTACGAGCAGTACTTC
TRBV28	TRBJ1-1	TRBD1	once	CASSTWDRGNTEAFF	TGTGCCAGCAGTACCTGGGACAGGGGAAACACTGAAGCTTTCTTT
TRBV19	TRBJ1-5	TRBD1	NA	CASSPDREGNQPQHF	TGTGCCAGTAGTCCCGACAGGGAGGGCAATCAGCCCCAGCATTTT
TRBV19	TRBJ2-5	TRBD1	NA	CASSMNRGRGETQYF	TGTGCCAGTAGTATGAACAGGGGCAGGGGAGAGACCCAGTACTTC
TRBV5-6	TRBJ2-7	NA	few	CASRNRQTYEQYF	TGTGCCAGCAGGAATAGACAGACCTACGAGCAGTACTTC
TRBV5-4	TRBJ1-6	TRBD1	few	CASRPGGNSPLHF	TGTGCCAGCAGGCCAGGGGGGAATTCACCCCTCCACTTT